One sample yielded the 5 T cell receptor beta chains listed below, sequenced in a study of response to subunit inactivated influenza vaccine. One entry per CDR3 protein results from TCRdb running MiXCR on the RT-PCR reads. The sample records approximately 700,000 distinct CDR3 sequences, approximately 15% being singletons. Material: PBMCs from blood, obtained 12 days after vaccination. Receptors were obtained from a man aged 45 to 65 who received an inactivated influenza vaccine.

The CDR3 loop reads CASSQSTREQFF. In DNA, the CDR3 is TGTGCCAGCAGCCAATCGACTAGAGAGCAGTTCTTC. The chain uses TRBV3-1 and TRBJ2-1; possibly TRBD2 for D (6 bases). The CDR3 length is 12 residues. Deletions cut 2 bases from V and 10 bases from J, with 9 bases between. CDR1 is LGHDT and CDR2 is YNNKEL in the germline V gene (reference sequence).

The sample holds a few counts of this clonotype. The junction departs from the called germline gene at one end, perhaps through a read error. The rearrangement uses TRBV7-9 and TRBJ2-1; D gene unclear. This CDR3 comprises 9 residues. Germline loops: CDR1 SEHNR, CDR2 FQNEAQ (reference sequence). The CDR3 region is CASSPTLSF. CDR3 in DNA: TGTGCCAGCAGCCCGACTTTGAGCTTC.

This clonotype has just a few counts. This chain's CDR3 is CASSSGLAVYQETQYF. In nucleotides, the CDR3 is TGTGCCAGCAGCTCAGGACTAGCGGTGTACCAAGAGACCCAGTACTTC. The chain couples TRBV7-9 to TRBJ2-5, with 10 bases aligning to TRBD2. The CDR3 runs 16 residues. The ends lost 4 bases at V and 0 bases at J; junction bases unmatched: 5. Germline assignment: CDR1 SEHNR and CDR2 FQNEAQ (reference sequence).

CDR3 coding DNA: TGTGCCAGCAGTTCTCAGTCGCTTCCCTACTACAATGAGCAGTTCTTC. It encodes CASSSQSLPYYNEQFF. This chain links TRBV27 with TRBJ2-1, with unresolved D. V was clipped by 4 bases and J by 3 bases, with 16 bases between them. The CDR3 consists of 16 residues. In germline, CDR1 is MNHEY, CDR2 SMNVEV (reference sequence).

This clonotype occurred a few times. Written as DNA, the CDR3 is TGTGCCAGCAGCTTAGACAAGTACACCGGGGAGCTGTTTTTT. It is translated as CASSLDKYTGELFF. V is TRBV11-2 and J is TRBJ2-2; no definite D call. V was cut by 0 bases and J by 3 bases, with 5 bases left in between. The germline V gene encodes CDR1 SGHAT and CDR2 FQNNGV. This CDR3 is 14 amino acids long.